This T cell receptor (beta chain) originates from a study of response to subunit inactivated influenza vaccine. Whole-study results and caveats: That few new T cells are recruited by each seasonal influenza vaccination was the authors' suggestion.

Each CDR3 protein is one row after TCRdb ran MiXCR on the RT-PCR reads. The table has approximately 230,000 distinct CDR3 sequences, less than 15% seen once. This clonotype was counted at least ten times. Its antigen is unknown. CDR3 length equals 14 residues. Germline-derived CDR1 and CDR2 are SQVTM and ANQGSEA. Trimming took 4 bases from V and 7 from J, leaving 17 bases between them. The chain links TRBV29-1 to TRBJ2-1; a possible D gene is TRBD1 (6 bases). The source was non-naive T cells sorted from PBMCs, collected around 14 days before vaccination. The TCR originated in a man aged 50-60 years who received an inactivated influenza vaccine. The CDR3 is CSVVRQVMGNEQFF. CDR3 nucleotide sequence: TGCAGCGTTGTCCGACAGGTTATGGGGAATGAGCAGTTCTTC.